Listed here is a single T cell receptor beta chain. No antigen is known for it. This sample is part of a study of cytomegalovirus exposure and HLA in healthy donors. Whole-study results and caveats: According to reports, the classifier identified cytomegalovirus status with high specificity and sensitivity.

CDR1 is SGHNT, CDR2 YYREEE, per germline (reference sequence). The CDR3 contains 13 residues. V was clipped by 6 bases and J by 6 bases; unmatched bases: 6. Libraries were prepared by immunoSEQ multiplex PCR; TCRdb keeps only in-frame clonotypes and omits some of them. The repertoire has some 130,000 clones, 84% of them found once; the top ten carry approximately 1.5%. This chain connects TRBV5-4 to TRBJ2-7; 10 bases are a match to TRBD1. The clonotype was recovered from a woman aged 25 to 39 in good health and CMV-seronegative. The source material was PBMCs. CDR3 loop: CASKRQGASEQYF. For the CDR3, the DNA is TGTGCCAGCAAACGACAGGGGGCTAGCGAGCAGTACTTC. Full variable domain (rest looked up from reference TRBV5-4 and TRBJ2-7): ETGVTQSPTHLIKTRGQQVTLRCSSQSGHNTVSWYQQALGQGPQFIFQYYREEENGRGNFPPRFSGLQFPNYSSELNVNALELDDSALYLCASKRQGASEQYFGPGTRLTVT.